This TCR beta chain emerged from a study of blood T cell repertoires in COVID-19 (dated by TCRdb to between 2020 and 2021). Looking at the study overall: Collaborator samples came from the United States, Italy and Spain and covered acute and convalescent phases of COVID-19. The prospective study material was composed of cDNA or gDNA derived from T cells, B-cell-depleted T cells, or PBMCs. The dataset comprised deeply sampled blood TCRbeta repertoires from subjects exposed to, actively infected with, or recovered from COVID-19. The repertoires were released in a freely available public database intended as a resource for research on the immune response to SARS-CoV-2. The samples were drawn from two sources: the first 160 participants of the ongoing ImmuneRACE study, and 1,200 or so subjects contributed by 6 global collaborators. Nearly every sample came with metadata listing a de-identified subject ID, COVID-19 status, age in years and sex. HLA class I and class II types, where available, came from metadata supplied by the sample provider rather than from assay-based typing. Results the study describes overall, beyond this receptor: The quantity of clinical and demographic metadata differed by source and by participant and was supplied without curation.

TCRbeta CDR3 regions were amplified from genomic DNA by means of the immunoSEQ Assay, a bias-controlled multiplex PCR. As for how the authors treated the data: The number of nucleated cells in each sample was estimated by amplification of reference gene primers within the assay. To quantify the absolute abundance of each unique TCRbeta CDR3 rearrangement, sequence reads were collapsed and filtered. For each sample, productive Simpson clonality was calculated by taking the square root of Simpson's diversity index across productive rearrangements. As stored in TCRdb, this immuneACCESS dataset retains in-frame rearrangements with V and J assigned. A fraction of the clones does not appear; measured against another copy, unresolved V genes explain less than half of the discrepancy, and the remainder lacks a known reason. That table is the source of V, J and clone size, and D and trimming were worked out from the DNA. This sample lists some 200,000 clones; about 80% were detected once. 7.5% to 9% of the sample belongs to the ten largest clones.

A remark on this clone: Its recognized antigen is unknown. No base-level quality is on record; no much larger clone is a single base apart.

Taken from the germline V gene, the CDR1 and CDR2 loops are SGHRS and YFSETQ. The V end gives up 4 bases and the J end 4 bases, leaving 7 bases in the junction not matched to a gene. From the cysteine up to the phenylalanine, the CDR3 has a length of 16 residues. Only CDR3 DNA remains: 48 bases, in frame from the first base. One collaborating source in Seattle enrolled patients during active infection and followed them longitudinally through the course of disease. Collaborating institutions collected whole blood in K2EDTA tubes following their own protocols. Collaborator samples were shipped for TCRbeta analysis as frozen whole blood, isolated PBMCs, or DNA extracted from either sample type.

Recombination connected TRBV5-1 to TRBJ2-3; 12 nucleotides in the junction match TRBD2. Sequencing used peripheral blood. The sequence derives from a woman older than 75 with COVID-19, enrolled during active disease. The CDR3 region has the sequence CASSTVLAGGADTQYF. The DNA sequence is as follows: TGCGCCAGCAGCACAGTACTAGCGGGAGGAGCAGATACGCAGTATTTT.